The sequence of this T cell receptor (beta chain) was determined in a study of cytomegalovirus exposure and HLA in healthy donors. Study-level points and caveats: Reports described diagnosis of cytomegalovirus status by the classifier as highly specific and sensitive.

The table came from immunoSEQ multiplex PCR; TCRdb's copy has only in-frame clones and leaves some out. The profile shows some 100,000 clones, approximately 91% of them singletons. Points on this clone: Antigen specificity is unknown.

Trimming cost V 3 bases and J 0 bases, with 15 bases left between them. The CDR3 spans 17 residues. In germline, CDR1 is GTSNPN, CDR2 SVGIG (reference sequence). Material: PBMCs. The clonotype was recovered from a woman aged 18-35 years in good health and CMV-seronegative. The chain couples TRBV30 to TRBJ2-6, with a weak D call TRBD2 (6 bases). CDR3 in DNA: TGTGCCTGGAGCCCGGGACTGTATAGCTCTGGGGCCAACGTCCTGACTTTC. The encoded protein is CAWSPGLYSSGANVLTF.